The rows below give T cell receptor beta chains drawn from one sample of a study of blood T cell repertoires in COVID-19. Sequencing was performed with immunoSEQ multiplex PCR; in TCRdb, only in-frame clones are kept and a portion is missing. Of approximately 240,000 clones detected, around 90% appear once; the ten largest clones hold approximately 2%. Sequencing was carried out using PBMCs or T cells enriched from blood (not recorded which). Source of these receptors: a woman aged 18-29 years who had recovered from COVID-19. Each CDR3 is given with its conserved first and last residue. The D gene is left open where the match is weak. Where a row states a size, it is once, few, many or the class of an expanded clone; other rows omit it.

J | V | length | size | D | DNA | CDR3
TRBJ1-3 | TRBV15 | 15 | - | - | TGTGCCACCAGCAGAGAGCTGGCAGAAGGAAACACCATATATTTT | CATSRELAEGNTIYF
TRBJ1-1 | TRBV3-1/TRBV3-2 | 13 | - | - | TGTGCCAGCAGCCCTCCAGGGTACACTGAAGCTTTCTTT | CASSPPGYTEAFF
TRBJ2-1 | TRBV28 | 14 | - | - | TGTGCCAGCAGTTCTTTAGGAGCTTACGGCCTCGGGTTCTTC | CASSSLGAYGLGFF
TRBJ2-6 | TRBV28 | 20 | - | TRBD1 | TGTGCCAGCAGTTTCAATTCTGAGGGGACAGGGTTCTCTGGGGCCAACGTCCTGACTTTC | CASSFNSEGTGFSGANVLTF
TRBJ1-2 | TRBV11-2 | 14 | - | - | TGTGCCAGCAGCTCCGGGTTAGCTAACTATGGCTACACCTTC | CASSSGLANYGYTF
TRBJ2-7 | TRBV2 | 15 | - | - | TGTGCCAGCAGTGAACAGTTCGGGCAGGGGCACGAGCAGTACTTC | CASSEQFGQGHEQYF
TRBJ1-5 | TRBV21-1 | 17 | - | - | TGTGCCAGCAGCAAGGATAGCCGGGACAGGGAATATCAGCCCCAGCATTTT | CASSKDSRDREYQPQHF
TRBJ2-1 | TRBV2 | 15 | - | TRBD2 | TGTGCCAGCAGTGGGGTAGCGGGGGGGCGAGGTGAGCAGTTCTTC | CASSGVAGGRGEQFF
TRBJ1-2 | TRBV12-2 | 16 | - | - | TGTGCAAGTCGCTTAGGACAGGGGACCACTAACTATGGCTACACCTTC | CASRLGQGTTNYGYTF
TRBJ1-6 | TRBV2 | 14 | - | TRBD1 | TGTGCCAGCAGTAGACAGGGGGTCAATTCACCCCTCCACTTT | CASSRQGVNSPLHF
TRBJ2-1 | TRBV4-1 | 15 | - | - | TGCGCCAGCAGCCAAGAAAAATACCCCCAGGATGAGCAGTTCTTC | CASSQEKYPQDEQFF
TRBJ2-3 | TRBV6-4 | 18 | - | TRBD2 | TGTGCCAGCAGTTGGGGGGAGGGGACTAGCGAACTCACAGATACGCAGTATTTT | CASSWGEGTSELTDTQYF
TRBJ1-2 | TRBV7-5 | 16 | few | - | TGTGCCAGAAGCTTACCCGGACAGGAAAAAGCCTCTGGCTACACCTTC | CARSLPGQEKASGYTF
TRBJ1-3 | TRBV9 | 15 | - | - | TGTGCCAGCAGCGTCGACAGCCACTCTGGAAACACCATATATTTT | CASSVDSHSGNTIYF
TRBJ1-1 | TRBV2 | 13 | - | - | TGTGCCAGCAGTGAGATATGGGCTACTGAAGCTTTCTTT | CASSEIWATEAFF
TRBJ1-1 | TRBV15 | 15 | - | TRBD1 | TGTGCCACCACTCCGACAGGGGGCGAAGCCACTGAAGCTTTCTTT | CATTPTGGEATEAFF
TRBJ1-4 | TRBV7-8 | 15 | - | - | TGTGCCAGCAGCCCTAGAACCGGGGCTAATGAAAAACTGTTTTTT | CASSPRTGANEKLFF
TRBJ2-7 | TRBV20-1 | 11 | - | - | TGCAGTGTGGACTTACTGCCCGAGCAGTACTTC | CSVDLLPEQYF
TRBJ2-7 | TRBV11-2 | 19 | - | TRBD2 | TGTGCCAGCAGCTTCACAAGGGGGGGAGATAAGCGGGAGTTCCCCGAGCAGTACTTC | CASSFTRGGDKREFPEQYF
TRBJ2-4 | TRBV20-1 | 19 | - | TRBD2 | TGCAGTGCTCGTGTGGGGATAGCGGGAGGCTCTACTGCCAAAAACATTCAGTACTTC | CSARVGIAGGSTAKNIQYF
TRBJ2-1 | TRBV9 | 14 | - | - | TGTGCCAGCAGCTCGAGCGGGCAGAACAATGAGCAGTTCTTC | CASSSSGQNNEQFF
TRBJ1-4 | TRBV28 | 15 | - | - | TGTGCCAGCAGCCCCTACGCAGGCTCGACTGAAAAACTGTTTTTT | CASSPYAGSTEKLFF
TRBJ1-3 | TRBV7-9 | 16 | - | - | TGTGCCAGCAGCCGCCGGGGGGGGATCTCTGGAAACACCATATATTTT | CASSRRGGISGNTIYF
TRBJ1-1 | TRBV5-8 | 16 | - | TRBD1 | TGTGCCAGCAGCTGGGGCAGGACAGGGTGGGACACTGAAGCTTTCTTT | CASSWGRTGWDTEAFF
TRBJ1-1 | TRBV10-3 | 15 | - | - | TGTGCCATCAGTGAGTCTAAAGCAGGGGTTGCTGAAGCTTTCTTT | CAISESKAGVAEAFF
TRBJ2-2 | TRBV2 | 14 | - | - | TGTGCCAGCAGTGTGATGTCTAAAACCGGGGAGCTGTTTTTT | CASSVMSKTGELFF
TRBJ1-3 | TRBV4-1 | 14 | once | - | TGCGCCAGCAGCCAAACAGTCTCTGGAAACACCATATATTTT | CASSQTVSGNTIYF
TRBJ2-6 | TRBV3-1/TRBV3-2 | 17 | - | - | TGTGCCAGCAGCCAAGAGAACAGTCACTCTGGGGCCAACGTCCTGACTTTC | CASSQENSHSGANVLTF
TRBJ1-1 | TRBV3-1/TRBV3-2 | 15 | - | - | TGTGCCAGCAGCCAACACACAGACCGAAACACTGAAGCTTTCTTT | CASSQHTDRNTEAFF
TRBJ2-5 | TRBV29-1 | 14 | - | TRBD1 | TGCAGCGTTTGGGGGACAGGGGGCGAAGAGACCCAGTACTTC | CSVWGTGGEETQYF
TRBJ1-6 | TRBV4-2 | 14 | - | TRBD1 | TGTGCCAGCAGCCCGGGACAGGGGGCCGCACCCCTCCACTTT | CASSPGQGAAPLHF
TRBJ1-2 | TRBV11-3 | 15 | - | - | TGTGCCAGCAGCTCAAGCGGACAGATGGCCGATGGCTACACCTTC | CASSSSGQMADGYTF
TRBJ1-6 | TRBV19 | 15 | - | - | TGTGCCAGTAGTACAGTGACAGCCAGTAATTCACCCCTCCACTTT | CASSTVTASNSPLHF
TRBJ1-3 | TRBV29-1 | 15 | - | - | TGCAGCGTTGAGGGGCGAGCGAGCTCTGGAAACACCATATATTTT | CSVEGRASSGNTIYF
TRBJ2-3 | TRBV11-3 | 16 | - | TRBD2 | TGTGCCAGCAGCTGGATAGCGGGGGGGAGCACAGATACGCAGTATTTT | CASSWIAGGSTDTQYF
TRBJ1-5 | TRBV27 | 13 | - | - | TGTGCCAGCAGTTTATTGGGAGATCAGCCCCAGCATTTT | CASSLLGDQPQHF
TRBJ2-7 | TRBV12-3/TRBV12-4 | 12 | - | - | TGTGCCAGCAGTTTAGACTTCGACAAGCAGTACTTC | CASSLDFDKQYF
TRBJ2-7 | TRBV18 | 17 | - | TRBD1 | TGTGCCAGCTCACCGGCTTTGGGACAGGGTAGTGGTTACGAGCAGTACTTC | CASSPALGQGSGYEQYF
TRBJ1-5 | TRBV7-8 | 14 | - | - | TGTGCCAGCAGCTTAAGGGGGAGGGATCAGCCCCAGCATTTT | CASSLRGRDQPQHF
TRBJ2-1 | TRBV12-3/TRBV12-4 | 12 | - | - | TGTGCCAGCAGTCCGACTAGTCATGAGCAGTTCTTC | CASSPTSHEQFF
TRBJ2-5 | TRBV19 | 18 | - | TRBD1 | TGTGCCAGTAGTATATGGGCGGGCCGGACAGGGCTGCAAGAGACCCAGTACTTC | CASSIWAGRTGLQETQYF
TRBJ1-4 | TRBV19 | 16 | - | TRBD1 | TGTGCCAGTAGTAGCCCGACAGGGGCAACTAATGAAAAACTGTTTTTT | CASSSPTGATNEKLFF
TRBJ1-2 | TRBV28 | 13 | - | TRBD1 | TGTGCCAGCACTATCAGGGGGCTAAATGGCTACACCTTC | CASTIRGLNGYTF
TRBJ1-1 | TRBV5-6 | 14 | - | - | TGTGCCAGCAGCTTGGGAGCTACTCCCCTTGAAGCTTTCTTT | CASSLGATPLEAFF
TRBJ2-7 | TRBV28 | 15 | - | TRBD2 | TGTGCCAGCAGGCGGACTAGCGGGGTTACCTACGAGCAGTACTTC | CASRRTSGVTYEQYF
TRBJ1-2 | TRBV24-1 | 12 | - | - | TGTGCCACCAGTGAAATAGGGGATGGCTACACCTTC | CATSEIGDGYTF
TRBJ2-4 | TRBV21-1 | 19 | - | - | TGTGCCAGCAGCAAAGTTCGTCCGGTACGCCTACTAGCCAAAAACATTCAGTACTTC | CASSKVRPVRLLAKNIQYF
TRBJ2-7 | TRBV12-3/TRBV12-4 | 13 | - | - | TGTGCCAGCTTATTAACAGGGAACCACGAGCAGTACTTC | CASLLTGNHEQYF
TRBJ2-7 | TRBV15 | 15 | - | TRBD2 | TGTGCCACCAGCGACTCGACTAGCGGGGTCTACGAGCAGTACTTC | CATSDSTSGVYEQYF
TRBJ2-3 | TRBV6-5 | 14 | - | TRBD2 | TGTGCCAGCAGCTCCGGGGGGGTCACAGATACGCAGTATTTT | CASSSGGVTDTQYF
TRBJ2-2 | TRBV15 | 17 | - | - | TGTGCCACCAGCAGAGATTATGGCCAGGCGAACACCGGGGAGCTGTTTTTT | CATSRDYGQANTGELFF
TRBJ1-6 | TRBV7-2 | 15 | - | - | TGTGCCAGCAGCACCCGTGGGGGGGGCCTTTTACCCCTCCACTTT | CASSTRGGGLLPLHF
TRBJ2-7 | TRBV9 | 15 | - | TRBD1 | TGTGCCAGCAGCGTAGGTGGGACAGAGGACTACGAGCAGTACTTC | CASSVGGTEDYEQYF
TRBJ1-6 | TRBV3-1/TRBV3-2 | 16 | - | TRBD1 | TGTGCCAGCAGCCAACTATTCCTCGGGACAGGGCTCACCCTCCACTTT | CASSQLFLGTGLTLHF
TRBJ2-5 | TRBV7-8 | 14 | - | - | TGTGCCACGGTGGGCTGGGGCGGTGGGGAGACCCAGTACTTC | CATVGWGGGETQYF
TRBJ2-1 | TRBV7-9 | 15 | - | - | TGTGCCAGCAGGATCGAAAGGGGTCCCCAAAGTGAGCAGTTCTTC | CASRIERGPQSEQFF
TRBJ1-1 | TRBV29-1 | 11 | - | - | TGCAGCGTTGACCGGAACACTGAAGCTTTCTTT | CSVDRNTEAFF